This T cell receptor (beta chain) was retrieved from a study of blood T cells in healthy people across ages. Comment on this clonotype: The antigen is unknown.

Study conclusions and caveats: TCR beta diversity per million T cells fell roughly linearly with age.

Primed by a sample-barcoded 5' primer and a J-beta primer mix, a second PCR proceeded for roughly 6 to 12 cycles. TCRdb called the 5' RACE reads again in MiXCR, with one record for every CDR3 protein. In the table there are approximately 810,000 distinct CDR3 sequences, 35% to 40% of which are singletons. Sequencing was done on a sample of blood. The clonotype comes from a man aged 18 to 29 in good health.

The CDR3 reads CASRRGQGGTGELFF. The CDR3 region has the DNA TGTGCCAGCAGACGGGGACAGGGGGGAACCGGGGAGCTGTTTTTT. J is TRBJ2-2 and V is TRBV6-6; TRBD1 aligns across 11 bases. Germline V lookup: CDR1 MNHNY, CDR2 SVGAGI (reference sequence). The CDR3 loop spans 15 amino acids. V shed 6 bases, J shed 5 bases, and the junction held 5 bases outside the gene matches.